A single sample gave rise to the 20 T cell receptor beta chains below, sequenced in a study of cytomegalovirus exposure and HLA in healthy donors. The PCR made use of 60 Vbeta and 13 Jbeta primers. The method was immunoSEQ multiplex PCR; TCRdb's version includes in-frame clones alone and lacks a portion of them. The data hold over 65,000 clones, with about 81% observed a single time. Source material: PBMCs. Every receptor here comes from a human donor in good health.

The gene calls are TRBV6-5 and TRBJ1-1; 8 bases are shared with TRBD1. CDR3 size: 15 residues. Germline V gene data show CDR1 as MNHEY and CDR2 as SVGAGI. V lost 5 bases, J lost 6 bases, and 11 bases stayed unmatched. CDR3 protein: CASSDFQQGAAEAFF. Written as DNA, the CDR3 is TGTGCCAGCAGTGACTTCCAGCAGGGGGCGGCTGAAGCTTTCTTT.

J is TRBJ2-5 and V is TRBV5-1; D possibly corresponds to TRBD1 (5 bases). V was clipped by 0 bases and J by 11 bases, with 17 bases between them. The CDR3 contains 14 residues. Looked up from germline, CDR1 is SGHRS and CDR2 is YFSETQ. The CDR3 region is CASSLATGKHEQYF. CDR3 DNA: TGCGCCAGCAGCTTGGCAACAGGCAAACATGAGCAGTACTTC. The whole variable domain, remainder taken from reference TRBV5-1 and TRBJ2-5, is KAGVTQTPRYLIKTRGQQVTLSCSPISGHRSVSWYQQTPGQGLQFLFEYFSETQRNKGNFPGRFSGRQFSNSRSEMNVSTLELGDSALYLCASSLATGKHEQYFGPGTRLLVL.

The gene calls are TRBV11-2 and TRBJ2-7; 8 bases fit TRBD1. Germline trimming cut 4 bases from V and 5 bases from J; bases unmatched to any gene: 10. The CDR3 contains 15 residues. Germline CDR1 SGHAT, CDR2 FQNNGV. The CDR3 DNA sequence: TGTGCCAGCAGCTGGAGGACAGGGCGCCAGGACGAGCAGTACTTC. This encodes CASSWRTGRQDEQYF.

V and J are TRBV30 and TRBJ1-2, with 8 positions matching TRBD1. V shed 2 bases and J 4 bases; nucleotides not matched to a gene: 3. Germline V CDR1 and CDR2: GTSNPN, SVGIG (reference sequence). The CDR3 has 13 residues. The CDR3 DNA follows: TGTGCCTGGAGTACGACAGGGGCCTATGGCTACACCTTC. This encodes CAWSTTGAYGYTF.

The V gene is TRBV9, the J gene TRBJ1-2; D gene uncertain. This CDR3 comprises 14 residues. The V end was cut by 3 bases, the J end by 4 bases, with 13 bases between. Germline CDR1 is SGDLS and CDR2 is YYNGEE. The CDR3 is CASSARERAYGYTF. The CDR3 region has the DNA TGTGCCAGCAGCGCCCGGGAGCGGGCCTATGGCTACACCTTC.

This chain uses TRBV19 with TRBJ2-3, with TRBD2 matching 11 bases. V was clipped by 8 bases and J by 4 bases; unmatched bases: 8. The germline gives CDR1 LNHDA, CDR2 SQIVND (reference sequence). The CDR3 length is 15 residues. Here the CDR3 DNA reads TGTGCCAGTTCTAGCGGGGGGTTGGGGGCAGATACGCAGTATTTT. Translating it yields CASSSGGLGADTQYF.

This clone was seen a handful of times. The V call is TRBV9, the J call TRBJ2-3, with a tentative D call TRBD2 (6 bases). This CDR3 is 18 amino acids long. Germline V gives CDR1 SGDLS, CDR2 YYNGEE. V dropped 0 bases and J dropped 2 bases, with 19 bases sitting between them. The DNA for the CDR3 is TGTGCCAGCAGCGTAGCCAAGGGGACTTCCCCTACCACAGATACGCAGTATTTT. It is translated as CASSVAKGTSPTTDTQYF.

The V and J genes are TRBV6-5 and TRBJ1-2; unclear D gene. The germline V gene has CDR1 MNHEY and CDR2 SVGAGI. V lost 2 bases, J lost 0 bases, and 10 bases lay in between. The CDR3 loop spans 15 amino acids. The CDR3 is CASSYTGLANYGYTF. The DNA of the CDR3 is TGTGCCAGCAGTTACACGGGTTTGGCTAACTATGGCTACACCTTC.

CDR3 in DNA: TGCGCCAGCAGCTTGTGGGACAACAATGAGCAGTTCTTC. This encodes CASSLWDNNEQFF. This chain uses TRBV5-1 with TRBJ2-1; a weak D match, TRBD1 (6 bases). This CDR3 region has 13 residues. Trimming shortened V by 1 base and J by 5 bases, and 7 bases separated the two germline ends. The V gene's germline CDR1 is SGHRS and CDR2 YFSETQ.

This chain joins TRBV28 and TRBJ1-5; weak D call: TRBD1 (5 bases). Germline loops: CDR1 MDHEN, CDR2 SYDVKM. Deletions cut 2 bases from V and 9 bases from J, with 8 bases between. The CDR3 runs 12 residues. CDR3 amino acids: CASSLRGLPQHF. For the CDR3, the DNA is TGTGCCAGCAGTTTACGGGGACTGCCCCAGCATTTT.

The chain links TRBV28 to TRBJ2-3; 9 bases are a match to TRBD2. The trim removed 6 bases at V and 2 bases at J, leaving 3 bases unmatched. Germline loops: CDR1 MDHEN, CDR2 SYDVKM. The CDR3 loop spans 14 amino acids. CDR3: CASSSGGPTDTQYF. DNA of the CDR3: TGTGCCAGCAGCAGCGGGGGGCCCACAGATACGCAGTATTTT.

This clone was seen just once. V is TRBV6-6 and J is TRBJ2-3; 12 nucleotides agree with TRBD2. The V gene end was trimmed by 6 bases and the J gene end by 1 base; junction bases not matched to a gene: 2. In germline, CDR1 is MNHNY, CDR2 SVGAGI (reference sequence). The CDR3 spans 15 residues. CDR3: CASRWTSGGTDTQYF. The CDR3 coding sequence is TGTGCCAGCAGATGGACTAGCGGGGGCACAGATACGCAGTATTTT.

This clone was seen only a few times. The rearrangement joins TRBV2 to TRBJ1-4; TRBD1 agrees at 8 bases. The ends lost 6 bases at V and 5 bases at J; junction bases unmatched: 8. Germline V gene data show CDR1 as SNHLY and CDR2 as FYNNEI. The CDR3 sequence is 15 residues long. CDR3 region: CASRHQGAVNEKLFF. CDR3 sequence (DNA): TGTGCCAGCAGGCACCAGGGGGCGGTAAATGAAAAACTGTTTTTT.

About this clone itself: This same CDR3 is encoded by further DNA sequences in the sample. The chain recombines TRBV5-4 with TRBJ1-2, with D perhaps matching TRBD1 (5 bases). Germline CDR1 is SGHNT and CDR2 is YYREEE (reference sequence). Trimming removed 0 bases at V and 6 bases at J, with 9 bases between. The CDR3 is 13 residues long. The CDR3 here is CASSLAGTDGYTF. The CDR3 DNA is TGTGCCAGCAGCTTGGCCGGGACTGATGGCTACACCTTC.

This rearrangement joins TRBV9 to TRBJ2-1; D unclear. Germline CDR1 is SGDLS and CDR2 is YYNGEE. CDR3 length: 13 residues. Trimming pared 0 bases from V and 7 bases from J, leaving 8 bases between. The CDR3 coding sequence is TGTGCCAGCAGCGTAGCTCCTGAGAATGAGCAGTTCTTC. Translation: CASSVAPENEQFF. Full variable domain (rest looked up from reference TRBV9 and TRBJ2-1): DSGVTQTPKHLITATGQRVTLRCSPRSGDLSVYWYQQSLDQGLQFLIQYYNGEERAKGNILERFSAQQFPDLHSELNLSSLELGDSALYFCASSVAPENEQFFGPGTRLTVL.

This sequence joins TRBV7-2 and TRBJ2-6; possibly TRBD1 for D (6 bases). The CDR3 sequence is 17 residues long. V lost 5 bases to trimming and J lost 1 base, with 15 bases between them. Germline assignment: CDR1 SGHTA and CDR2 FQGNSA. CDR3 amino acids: CASSLQWGRSGANVLTF. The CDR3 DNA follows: TGTGCCAGCAGCCTACAGTGGGGGCGGTCTGGGGCCAACGTCCTGACTTTC.

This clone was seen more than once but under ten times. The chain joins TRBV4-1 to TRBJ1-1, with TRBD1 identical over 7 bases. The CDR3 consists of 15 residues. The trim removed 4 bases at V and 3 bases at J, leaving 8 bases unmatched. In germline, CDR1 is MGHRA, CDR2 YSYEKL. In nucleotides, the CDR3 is TGCGCCAGCAGCCTTACGACAGGGCGGTACACTGAAGCTTTCTTT. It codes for CASSLTTGRYTEAFF.

The CDR3 region has the DNA TGTGCCAGCAGCCTGGCCGGGGGGCTCAGGGATGGCTACACCTTC. Translation: CASSLAGGLRDGYTF. The rearrangement joins TRBV9 to TRBJ1-2; D possibly corresponds to TRBD1 (6 bases). The CDR3 loop spans 15 amino acids. CDR1 is SGDLS, CDR2 YYNGEE, per germline. V lost 4 bases to trimming and J lost 6 bases, with 19 bases between them.

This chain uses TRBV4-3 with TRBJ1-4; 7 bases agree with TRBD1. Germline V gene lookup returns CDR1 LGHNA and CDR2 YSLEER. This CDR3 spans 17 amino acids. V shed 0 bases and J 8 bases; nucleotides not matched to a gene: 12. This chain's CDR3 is CASSQDRGLGQPEKLFF. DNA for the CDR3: TGCGCCAGCAGCCAAGATAGGGGACTGGGACAGCCAGAAAAACTGTTTTTT.

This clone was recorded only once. The CDR3 protein is CASRSRGAILDEQYF. CDR3 coding DNA: TGTGCCAGCAGATCTCGGGGGGCCATACTAGACGAGCAGTACTTC. The J gene is TRBJ2-7, the V gene TRBV6-5; D possibly corresponds to TRBD2 (7 bases). V gave up 6 bases and J gave up 5 bases, with 20 bases separating them. CDR1 is MNHEY and CDR2 is SVGAGI in the germline V gene. The CDR3 is 15 residues long.